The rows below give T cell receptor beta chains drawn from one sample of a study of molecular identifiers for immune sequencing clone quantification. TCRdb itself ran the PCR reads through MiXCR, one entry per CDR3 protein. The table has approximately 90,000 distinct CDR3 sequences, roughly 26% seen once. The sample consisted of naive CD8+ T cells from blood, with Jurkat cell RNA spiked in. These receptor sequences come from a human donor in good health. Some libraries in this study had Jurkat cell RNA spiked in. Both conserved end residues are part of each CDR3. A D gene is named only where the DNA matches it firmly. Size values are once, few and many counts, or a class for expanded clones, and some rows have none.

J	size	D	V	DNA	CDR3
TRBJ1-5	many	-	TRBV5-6	TGTGCCAGCAGCTACCGGACGTCGCTAGATCGCAATCAGCCCCAGCATTTT	CASSYRTSLDRNQPQHF
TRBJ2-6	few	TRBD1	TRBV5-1	TGCGCCAGCAGCGCGAGTACCGGGACAGGGTTATCTGGGGCCAACGTCCTGACTTTC	CASSASTGTGLSGANVLTF
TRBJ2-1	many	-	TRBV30	TGTGCCTGGAGTCTGTACGATTACAATGAGCAGTTCTTC	CAWSLYDYNEQFF
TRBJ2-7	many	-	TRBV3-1	TGTGCCAGCAGCCAAGATCCCCTCAGCGGCTACGAGCAGTACTTC	CASSQDPLSGYEQYF
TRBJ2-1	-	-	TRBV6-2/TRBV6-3	TGTGCCAGCAGTTACGGCAGCAATGAGCAGTTCTTC	CASSYGSNEQFF
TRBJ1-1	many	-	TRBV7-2	TGTGCCAGCAGCGCCAGCGGAGCGGCCGGGGACACTGAAGCTTTCTTT	CASSASGAAGDTEAFF
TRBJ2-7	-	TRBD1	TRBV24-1	TGTGCCACCAGTGACTGGGACAGCCCTTACGAGCAGTGCTTC	CATSDWDSPYEQCF
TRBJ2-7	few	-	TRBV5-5	TGTGCCAGCAACCCAGGGCTCACAGCCTACGAGCAGCACTTC	CASNPGLTAYEQHF
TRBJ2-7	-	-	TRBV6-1	TGTGCCAGCAGTGAAGTGGACACTACCTACGAGCAGTACTTC	CASSEVDTTYEQYF
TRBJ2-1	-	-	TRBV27	TGTGCCAGCAGTCCCTTGGGCGGTGCCTACAATGAGCAGTTCTTC	CASSPLGGAYNEQFF
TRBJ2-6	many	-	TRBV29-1	TGCAGCGTTGAATACAGGGAAAATAGCTCTGGGGCCAACGTCCTGACTTTC	CSVEYRENSSGANVLTF
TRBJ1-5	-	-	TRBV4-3	TGCGCCAGCAGCCAGGGGGGGGGGACAAATCAGCCCCAGCATTTT	CASSQGGGTNQPQHF
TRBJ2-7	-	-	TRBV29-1	TGCAGCGTGAGACAGGATGCCTACGAGCCGTCCTTC	CSVRQDAYEPSF
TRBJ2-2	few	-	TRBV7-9	TGTGCCAGCAGCCCCCCAGACAGGAACACCGGGGAGCTGTTTTTT	CASSPPDRNTGELFF
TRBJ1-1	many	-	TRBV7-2	TGTGCCAGCAGCTTAATGAACACTGAAGCTTTCTTT	CASSLMNTEAFF
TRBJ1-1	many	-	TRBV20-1	TGCAGTGCTAGAAGGGTGGGCACTGAAGCTTTCTTT	CSARRVGTEAFF
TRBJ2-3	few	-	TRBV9	TGTGCCAGCAGCGCCACAGGGAGGACTAGCACAGATACGCAGTATTTT	CASSATGRTSTDTQYF
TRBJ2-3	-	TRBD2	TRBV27	TGTGCCAGTCGGCGGGGAGTTAGCGGGTACACAGATACGCAGTATTTT	CASRRGVSGYTDTQYF
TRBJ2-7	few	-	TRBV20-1	TGCAGTGCTCTTAGCAGGGACATTTCCTACGAGCAGTACTTC	CSALSRDISYEQYF
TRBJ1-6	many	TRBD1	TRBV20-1	TGCAGTGCTAGCAGGGACAGGGACAATTCACCCCTCCACTTT	CSASRDRDNSPLHF
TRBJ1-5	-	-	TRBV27	TGTGCCAGCAGTTTATCGGGCGGGCCGGGCAATCAGCCCCAGCATTTT	CASSLSGGPGNQPQHF
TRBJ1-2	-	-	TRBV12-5	TGTGCTAGTGGTTTGGTACGCAGGGAGTACACCTTC	CASGLVRREYTF
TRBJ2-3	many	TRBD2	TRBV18	TGTGCCAGCTCACCGGGACTAGCGGAAATGACTAGCACAGATACGCAGTATTTT	CASSPGLAEMTSTDTQYF
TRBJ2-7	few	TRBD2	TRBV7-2	TGTGCCAGCAGCCCGACTAGCGGGGGATCCTACGAGCAGTACTTC	CASSPTSGGSYEQYF
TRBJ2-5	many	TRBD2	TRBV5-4	TGTGCCAGCAGCCCAGGACTAGCGGGTCAAGAGACCCAGTACTTC	CASSPGLAGQETQYF
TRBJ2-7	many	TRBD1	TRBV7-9	TGTGCCACTAAGGGACAGGGTGATTACGAGCAGTACTTC	CATKGQGDYEQYF
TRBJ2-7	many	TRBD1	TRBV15	TGTGCCACCAGCACCCAGCGAGGGCAGGGGGTGGTCGAGCAGTACTTC	CATSTQRGQGVVEQYF
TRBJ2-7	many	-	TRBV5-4	TGTGCCAGCAGCTTGGAGGGAGCCCCCTACGAGCAGTACTTC	CASSLEGAPYEQYF
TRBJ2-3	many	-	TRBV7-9	TGTGCCAGCAGCTTCGACACAGGGAGCCTCACAGATACGCAGTATTTT	CASSFDTGSLTDTQYF
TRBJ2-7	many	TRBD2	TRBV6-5	TGTGCCAGCAGTTACTCCAAAGCGGGAGGAGCCTACGAGCAGTACTTC	CASSYSKAGGAYEQYF
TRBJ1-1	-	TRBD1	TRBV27	TGTGCCAGCAGTTCATCGACAGGGGGCGCCACTGAAGCTTTCTTT	CASSSSTGGATEAFF
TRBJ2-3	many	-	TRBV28	TGTGCCAGCAGTTTTGGAGCCCCCAGATATTTT	CASSFGAPRYF
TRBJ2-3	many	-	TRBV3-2	TGTGCCAGCAGCCAAGTGAGTAGGACAGCCGACACAGATACGCAGTATTTT	CASSQVSRTADTDTQYF
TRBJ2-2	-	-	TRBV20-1	TGCAGTGCTAGGTCCGAAGTGATGGACGACAGGCCGAACACCGGGGAGCTGTTTTTT	CSARSEVMDDRPNTGELFF
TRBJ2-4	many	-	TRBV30	TGTGCCTGGAGCGAAGGGGGCATTCAGTACTTC	CAWSEGGIQYF
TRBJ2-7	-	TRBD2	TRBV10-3	TGTGCCATCAGGGCCGCGGGGGGGGGCTTCTACGAGCAGTACTTC	CAIRAAGGGFYEQYF
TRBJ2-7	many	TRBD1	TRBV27	TGTGCCAGCAGTTTTGTACAGGGGGTAGGGGAGCAGTACTTC	CASSFVQGVGEQYF
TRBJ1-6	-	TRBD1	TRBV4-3	TGCGCCAGCAGCCAAGTTACGGGACAGGGAAAGGGTTCACCCCTCCACTTT	CASSQVTGQGKGSPLHF
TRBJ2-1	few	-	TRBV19	TGTGCCAGTAGTCCCCAGGGAGATGAGCAGTTCTTC	CASSPQGDEQFF
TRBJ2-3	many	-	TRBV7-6	TGTGCCAGCAGCTTTGGGGGAGCTCGTGATACGCAGTATTTT	CASSFGGARDTQYF
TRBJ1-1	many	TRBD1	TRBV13	TGTGCCAGCAGCTGGGGACAGCGGAACGCTGAAGCTTTCTTT	CASSWGQRNAEAFF
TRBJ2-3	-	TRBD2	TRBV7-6	TGTGCCAGCAGCTTATTAGCGGGGGCGATTGGTACGCAGTATTTT	CASSLLAGAIGTQYF
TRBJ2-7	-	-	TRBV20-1	TGCAGTGCTAGACTCGGGATAGGATACGAGCAGTACTTC	CSARLGIGYEQYF
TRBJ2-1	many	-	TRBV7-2	TGTGCCAGCAGACACGCGGGGAGCTCCTACAATGAGCAGTTCTTC	CASRHAGSSYNEQFF
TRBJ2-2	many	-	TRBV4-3	TGCGCCAGCAGCCCTGAGTACAGCCTAAACACCGGGGAGCTGTTTTTT	CASSPEYSLNTGELFF
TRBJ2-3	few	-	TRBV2	TGTGCCAGCGAGACAGAAAGTGGAGATACGCAGTATTTT	CASETESGDTQYF
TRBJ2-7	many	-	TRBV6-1	TGTGCCAGCAGGGTACGGGTCATGGGACCCTACGAGCAGTACTTC	CASRVRVMGPYEQYF
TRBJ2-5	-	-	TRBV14	TGTGCCAGCAGCCAAGTTTTGCGTTGGGAGACCCAGTACTTC	CASSQVLRWETQYF
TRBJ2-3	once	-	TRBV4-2	TGTGCCAGCCGCCCCGTCCTAGCGCCCCCCGATCCGCCGTATTTT	CASRPVLAPPDPPYF
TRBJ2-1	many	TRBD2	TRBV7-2	TGTGCCAGCAGCTTCCCCGCGGGGGGGCTAATGAATGAGCAGTTCTTC	CASSFPAGGLMNEQFF
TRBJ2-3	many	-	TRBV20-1	TGCAGTGCTAGCTGGCTAGCGTCCACAGATACGCAGTATTTT	CSASWLASTDTQYF
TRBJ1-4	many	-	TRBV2	TGTGCCAGCATGTTACACAATGAAAAACTGTTTTTT	CASMLHNEKLFF
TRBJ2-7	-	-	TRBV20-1	TGCAGTGCTAGGGTCAGGGGCTCCTACGAGCAGTACTTC	CSARVRGSYEQYF
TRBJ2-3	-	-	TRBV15	TGTGCCACCACCCTAGGGGGACTTAGCGCAGATACGCAGTATTTT	CATTLGGLSADTQYF
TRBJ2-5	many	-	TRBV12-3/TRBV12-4	TGTGCCAGCAGTCCGCCTACAGGCGGCCAAGAGACCCAGTACTTC	CASSPPTGGQETQYF
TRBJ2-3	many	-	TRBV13	TGTGCCAGCAGCTTAAGGTATTCTAGCACAGATACGCAGTATTTT	CASSLRYSSTDTQYF
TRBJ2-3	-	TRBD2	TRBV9	TGTGCCAGCAGCCCGAGTGCGGCTAGCGGACGCACAGATACGCAGTATTTT	CASSPSAASGRTDTQYF
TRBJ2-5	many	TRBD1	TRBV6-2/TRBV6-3	TGTGCCAGCAGAACACAGGGGGCACAAGAGACCCAGTACTTC	CASRTQGAQETQYF